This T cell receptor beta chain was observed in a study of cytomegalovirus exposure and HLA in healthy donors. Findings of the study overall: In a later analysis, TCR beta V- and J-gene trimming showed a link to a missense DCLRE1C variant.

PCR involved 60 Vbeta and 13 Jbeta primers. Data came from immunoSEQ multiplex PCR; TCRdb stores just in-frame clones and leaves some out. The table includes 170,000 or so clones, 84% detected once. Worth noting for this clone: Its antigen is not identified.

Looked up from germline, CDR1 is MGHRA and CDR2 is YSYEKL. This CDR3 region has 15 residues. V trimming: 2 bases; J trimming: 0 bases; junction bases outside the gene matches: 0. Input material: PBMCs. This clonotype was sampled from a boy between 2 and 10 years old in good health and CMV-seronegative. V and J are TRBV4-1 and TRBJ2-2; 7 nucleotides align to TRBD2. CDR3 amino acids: CASSQTSANTGELFF. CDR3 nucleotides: TGCGCCAGCAGCCAAACTAGCGCGAACACCGGGGAGCTGTTTTTT.